This T cell receptor beta chain was retrieved from a study of identical twins. Study-wide results and caveats: Invariant MAIT and iNKT cells may have partly biased zero-insertion analyses.

Concerning this clonotype itself: The antigen is unknown.

Healthy Caucasians provided all donations. TCRdb reprocessed the 5' RACE reads via MiXCR and lists one record per CDR3 protein. The table lists approximately 280,000 distinct CDR3 sequences, more than 6.5% of them singletons, with over 2% in the top ten. The same data also went into a second study, on yellow fever vaccine responses in identical twins. As that report states: In identical twins, vaccine T cell responses appeared partly shared and partly individual.

The sample was memory (CD45RO+) T cells sorted from blood. The receptor comes from a woman younger than 30 in good health.

CDR3 DNA: TGCAGTGCTAGGAGGGGGACTAGCGGGGACACAGATACGCAGTATTTT. Its translation is CSARRGTSGDTDTQYF. The chain joins TRBV20-1 to TRBJ2-3, with TRBD2 identical over 13 bases. This CDR3 is 16 amino acids long. After removal of 3 bases from V and 2 bases from J, the junction contained 5 bases not matched to a gene. Germline V gives CDR1 DFQATT, CDR2 SNEGSKA (reference sequence).